The 10 T cell receptor beta chains below come from one sample, sequenced in a study of blood T cell repertoires in COVID-19. The data were produced by immunoSEQ multiplex PCR, yet TCRdb's version contains in-frame clones alone and is incomplete. This table holds 200,000 to 300,000 clones, about 83% found once. Sequenced input: peripheral blood. All receptors derive from a woman aged 40 to 49 who had recovered from COVID-19.

V gene TRBV5-1 combines with J gene TRBJ2-6, with 8 bases that match TRBD1. The length of the CDR3 is 14 residues. The germline V gene encodes CDR1 SGHRS and CDR2 YFSETQ. V lost 3 bases, J lost 12 bases, and 8 bases stayed unmatched. The CDR3 bases are TGCGCCAGCAGCTACCCGGACAGGGCAGGCGTCCTGACTTTC. Its translation is CASSYPDRAGVLTF.

The V call is TRBV6-5, the J call TRBJ1-6; no reliable D call. This CDR3 is 11 amino acids long. The germline gives CDR1 MNHEY, CDR2 SVGAGI. The CDR3 region is CESAGNSPLHF. CDR3 nucleotides: TGTGAGTCAGCCGGGAATTCACCCCTCCACTTT.

This clone appeared once. The V and J genes are TRBV29-1 and TRBJ1-3, with TRBD1 identical over 7 bases. Germline CDR1 reads SQVTM; CDR2 reads ANQGSEA. The ends lost 6 bases at V and 1 base at J; junction bases unmatched: 3. CDR3 length equals 13 residues. CDR3 nucleotides: TGCAGCGTCCACAGGGGTTCTGGAAACACCATATATTTT. Translating gives CSVHRGSGNTIYF.

V gene TRBV6-1 combines with J gene TRBJ1-2; D gene unclear. V lost 0 bases and J 1 base, leaving 3 bases between the germline ends. This CDR3 is built from 13 residues. CDR1 and CDR2 (germline): MNHNS, SASEGT. CDR3 amino acids: CASSEARNYGYTF. CDR3 bases: TGTGCCAGCAGTGAAGCGCGTAACTATGGCTACACCTTC.

This rearrangement joins TRBV28 to TRBJ2-5, with 7 bases aligning to TRBD1. This CDR3 is 14 amino acids long. Trimming took 3 bases from V and 4 from J; bases not matched to a gene: 5. In germline, CDR1 is MDHEN, CDR2 SYDVKM. DNA of the CDR3: TGTGCCAGCAGTTTCCCACAGGGGTTAGAGACCCAGTACTTC. Encoded protein: CASSFPQGLETQYF.

The rearrangement joins TRBV6-1 to TRBJ1-2, with unresolved D. The V and J ends lost 1 base and 4 bases respectively, with 13 bases between them. CDR1 and CDR2 (germline): MNHNS, SASEGT. The CDR3 loop spans 15 amino acids. CDR3: CASSEEGGRLYGYTF. The CDR3 DNA is TGTGCCAGCAGTGAAGAGGGAGGGCGGCTCTATGGCTACACCTTC.

The V gene is TRBV11-3, the J gene TRBJ1-1, with TRBD1 matching 7 bases. Germline lookup yields CDR1 SGHNT and CDR2 YENEEA. Trimming cost V 4 bases and J 0 bases; bases outside gene matches: 5. CDR3 length: 15 residues. CDR3 amino acids: CASSSRQGLNTEAFF. The CDR3 DNA reads as TGTGCCAGCAGCTCCCGACAGGGTTTGAACACTGAAGCTTTCTTT.

A single count supports this clone. This chain links TRBV25-1 with TRBJ2-2, with 8 bases matching TRBD1. CDR1 and CDR2 (germline): MGHDK, SYGVNS. The CDR3 runs 16 residues. J lost 8 bases, V lost 8 bases, and 16 bases had no gene match. CDR3 residues: CASRGWGQETFGELFF. The CDR3 nucleotides read TGTGCCAGCCGGGGCTGGGGACAGGAGACCTTTGGGGAGCTGTTTTTT.

The chain combines TRBV7-9 with TRBJ2-7, with a possible D match to TRBD2 (5 bases). The germline gives CDR1 SEHNR, CDR2 FQNEAQ (reference sequence). The CDR3 spans 14 residues. Trimming took 1 base from V and 4 from J, leaving 11 bases between them. This CDR3 reads CASSLDHGVYEQYF. The CDR3 DNA reads TGTGCCAGCAGCTTAGATCACGGGGTATACGAGCAGTACTTC.

This chain uses TRBV6-4 with TRBJ2-3; 9 bases align to TRBD2. This CDR3 is built from 16 residues. Trimming at V came to 8 bases and at J to 2 bases, leaving 11 bases not matched to a gene. The V gene's germline CDR1 is MRHNA and CDR2 SNTAGT. The CDR3 sequence: CASAASGGSPTDTQYF. The DNA for the CDR3 is TGTGCCAGCGCAGCCAGCGGGGGGTCCCCCACAGATACGCAGTATTTT.